This T cell receptor (beta chain) was recovered during a study of blood T cells in healthy people across ages. Sample-barcoded 5' priming and a J-beta primer mix drove a second PCR of roughly 6 to 12 cycles. Every sample produced at least 3 million CDR3-containing paired-end reads. TCRdb passed the 5' RACE reads through MiXCR, listing each CDR3 protein once. This table has approximately 1.5 million distinct CDR3 sequences, roughly 43% appearing once. Russia was home to the donors, healthy Caucasian individuals aged about 6 to 90. The authors drew 7.5 to 10 milliliters of peripheral blood from each donor. The CDR3 is 14 residues long. Looked up from germline, CDR1 is SGHRS and CDR2 is YFSETQ. V lost 0 bases to trimming and J lost 4 bases, with 7 bases between them.

Sample: blood. The chain combines TRBV5-1 with TRBJ1-4; the D is unclear. This receptor was taken from a woman younger than 30 in good health. The CDR3 nucleotides are TGCGCCAGCAGCTTGGGACGGTTTAATGAAAAACTGTTTTTT. Translation gives CASSLGRFNEKLFF.